This T cell receptor beta chain was sequenced during a study of tumor-infiltrating lymphocytes in localized non-small cell lung cancer. Findings and limits, study-wide: Recurrence-free survival showed no association with tumor T-cell fraction.

The repertoire was sequenced with immunoSEQ multiplex PCR; TCRdb's copy has only in-frame clones and lacks some. Here the sample spans around 8,900 clones, about two thirds being singletons. On this clone: Its antigen remains unidentified.

The sequencing sample was made of lung tumor tissue. This TCR came from a human donor with non-small cell lung cancer.

The CDR3 is CASSLPSRHTGELFF. The CDR3 bases are TGTGCCAGCAGCCTCCCCTCTAGACACACCGGGGAGCTGTTTTTT. The V gene is TRBV7-9, the J gene TRBJ2-2; D uncertain. The V and J ends lost 5 bases and 3 bases respectively, with 13 bases between them. Germline V gives CDR1 SEHNR, CDR2 FQNEAQ (reference sequence). This CDR3 spans 15 amino acids.